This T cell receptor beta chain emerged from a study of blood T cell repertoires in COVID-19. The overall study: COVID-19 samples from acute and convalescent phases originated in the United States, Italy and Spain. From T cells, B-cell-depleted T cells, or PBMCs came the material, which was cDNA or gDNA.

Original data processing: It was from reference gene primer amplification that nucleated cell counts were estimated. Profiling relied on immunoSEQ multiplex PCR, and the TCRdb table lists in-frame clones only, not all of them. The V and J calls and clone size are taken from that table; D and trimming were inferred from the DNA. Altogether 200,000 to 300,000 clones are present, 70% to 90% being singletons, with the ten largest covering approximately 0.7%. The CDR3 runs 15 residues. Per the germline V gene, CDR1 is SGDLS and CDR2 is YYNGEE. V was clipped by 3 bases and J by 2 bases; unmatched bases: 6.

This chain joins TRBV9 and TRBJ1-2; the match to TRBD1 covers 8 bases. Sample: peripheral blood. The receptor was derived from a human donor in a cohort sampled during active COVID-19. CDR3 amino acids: CASSARDRINYGYTF. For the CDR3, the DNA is TGTGCCAGCAGCGCCCGGGACAGGATAAACTATGGCTACACCTTC.